This record concerns one T cell receptor beta chain sequence. This entry is derived from a study of blood T cell repertoires in COVID-19. Study context: There were acute and convalescent COVID-19 samples, and they came from the United States, Italy and Spain. The cDNA or gDNA used as material had been derived from T cells, B-cell-depleted T cells, or PBMCs.

Assay used: immunoSEQ multiplex PCR; TCRdb lists only in-frame clones, some missing. The sample carries around 140,000 clones, about four fifths recorded once. Germline CDR1 is KGHSH and CDR2 is LQKENI. The CDR3 is 18 residues long. Trimming shortened V by 6 bases and J by 1 base, and 24 bases separated the two germline ends. The genes are TRBV18 and TRBJ1-2; D might be TRBD1 (6 bases). Sequencing used peripheral blood. The receptor comes from a woman aged 55-69 years with acute or convalescent COVID-19. The CDR3 reads CASSPPTGERLVNYGYTF. CDR3 DNA: TGTGCCAGCTCCCCGCCGACAGGCGAAAGGCTTGTTAACTATGGCTACACCTTC.